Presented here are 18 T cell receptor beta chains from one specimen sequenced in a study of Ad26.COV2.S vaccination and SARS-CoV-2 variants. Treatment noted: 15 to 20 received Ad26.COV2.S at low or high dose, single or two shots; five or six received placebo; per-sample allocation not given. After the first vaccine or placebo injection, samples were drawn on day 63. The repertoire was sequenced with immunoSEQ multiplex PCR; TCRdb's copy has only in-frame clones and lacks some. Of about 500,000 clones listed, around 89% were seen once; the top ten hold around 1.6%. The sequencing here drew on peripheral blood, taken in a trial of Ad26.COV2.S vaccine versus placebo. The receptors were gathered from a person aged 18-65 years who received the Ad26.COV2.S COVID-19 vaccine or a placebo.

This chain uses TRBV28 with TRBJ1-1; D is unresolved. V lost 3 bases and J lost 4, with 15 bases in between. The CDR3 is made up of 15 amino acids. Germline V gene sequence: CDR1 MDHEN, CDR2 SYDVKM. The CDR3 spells CASSFRTGSGTEAFF. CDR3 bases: TGTGCCAGCAGTTTCAGGACTGGCTCGGGCACTGAAGCTTTCTTT.

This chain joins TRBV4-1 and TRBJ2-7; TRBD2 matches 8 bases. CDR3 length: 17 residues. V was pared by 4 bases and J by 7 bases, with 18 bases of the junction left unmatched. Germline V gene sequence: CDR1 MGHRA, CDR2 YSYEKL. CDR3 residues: CASSPSGHSGRLGEQYF. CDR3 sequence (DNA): TGCGCCAGCAGCCCCTCCGGCCACAGCGGGAGACTAGGGGAGCAGTACTTC.

The CDR3 DNA reads as TGTGCCAGCAGCTTCTTCGACAGGGGGGTGGCTGAAGCTTTCTTT. This sequence encodes CASSFFDRGVAEAFF. This chain uses TRBV11-2 with TRBJ1-1; 9 bases agree with TRBD1. From germline, CDR1 is SGHAT and CDR2 FQNNGV. With 3 bases clipped from V and 6 bases from J, the junction kept 8 bases outside the gene matches. The CDR3 contains 15 residues.

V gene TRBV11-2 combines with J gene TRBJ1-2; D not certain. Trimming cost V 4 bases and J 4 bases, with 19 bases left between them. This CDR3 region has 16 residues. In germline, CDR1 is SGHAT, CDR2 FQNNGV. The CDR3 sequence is CASSSVRLQESYGYTF. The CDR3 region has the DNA TGTGCCAGCAGCTCCGTCCGCCTCCAGGAAAGCTATGGCTACACCTTC. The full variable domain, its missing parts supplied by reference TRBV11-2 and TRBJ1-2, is EAGVAQSPRYKIIEKRQSVAFWCNPISGHATLYWYQQILGQGPKLLIQFQNNGVVDDSQLPKDRFSAERLKGVDSTLKIQPAKLEDSAVYLCASSSVRLQESYGYTFGSGTRLTVV.

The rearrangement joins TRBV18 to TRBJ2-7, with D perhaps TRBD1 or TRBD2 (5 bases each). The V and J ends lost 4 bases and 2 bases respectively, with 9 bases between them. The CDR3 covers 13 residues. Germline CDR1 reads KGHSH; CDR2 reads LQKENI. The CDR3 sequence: CASSRGETYEQYF. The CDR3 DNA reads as TGTGCCAGCTCACGAGGGGAGACCTACGAGCAGTACTTC.

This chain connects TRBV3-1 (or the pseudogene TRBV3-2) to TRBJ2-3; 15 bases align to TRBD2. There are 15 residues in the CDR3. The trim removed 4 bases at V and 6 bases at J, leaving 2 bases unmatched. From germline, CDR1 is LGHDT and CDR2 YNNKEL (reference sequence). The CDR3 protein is CASSRGLAGGDTQYF. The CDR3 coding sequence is TGTGCCAGCAGCCGGGGACTAGCGGGAGGTGATACGCAGTATTTT.

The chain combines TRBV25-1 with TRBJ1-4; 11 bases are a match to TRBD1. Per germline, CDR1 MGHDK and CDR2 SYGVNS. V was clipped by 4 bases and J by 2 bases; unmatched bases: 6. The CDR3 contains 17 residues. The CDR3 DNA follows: TGTGCCAGCAGTGGCTGGACAGGGGGCCCCACTAATGAAAAACTGTTTTTT. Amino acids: CASSGWTGGPTNEKLFF.

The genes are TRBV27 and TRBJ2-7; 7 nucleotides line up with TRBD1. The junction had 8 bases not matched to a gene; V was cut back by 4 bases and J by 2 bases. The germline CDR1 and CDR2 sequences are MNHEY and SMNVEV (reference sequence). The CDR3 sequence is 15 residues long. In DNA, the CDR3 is TGTGCCAGCAGTTCAGGCTCCACAGGGGCCTACGAGCAGTACTTC. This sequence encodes CASSSGSTGAYEQYF.

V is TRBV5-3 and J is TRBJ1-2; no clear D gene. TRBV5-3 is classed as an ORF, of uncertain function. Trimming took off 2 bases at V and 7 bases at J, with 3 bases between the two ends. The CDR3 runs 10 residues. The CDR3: CARSFVGYTF. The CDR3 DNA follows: TGTGCCAGAAGCTTCGTTGGCTACACCTTC.

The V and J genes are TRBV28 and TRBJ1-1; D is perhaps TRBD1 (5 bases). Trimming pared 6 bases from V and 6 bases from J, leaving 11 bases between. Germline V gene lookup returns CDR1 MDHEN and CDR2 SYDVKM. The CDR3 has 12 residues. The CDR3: CASRVQEAEAFF. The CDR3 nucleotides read TGTGCCAGCAGGGTACAGGAGGCTGAAGCTTTCTTT.

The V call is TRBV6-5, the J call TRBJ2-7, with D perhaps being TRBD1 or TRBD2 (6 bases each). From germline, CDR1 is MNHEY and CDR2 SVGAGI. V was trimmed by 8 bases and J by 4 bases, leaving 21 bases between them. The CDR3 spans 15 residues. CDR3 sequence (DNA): TGTGCCAGCTCCTCGGGGGCCCCGGGGGCGTACGAGCAGTACTTC. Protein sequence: CASSSGAPGAYEQYF.

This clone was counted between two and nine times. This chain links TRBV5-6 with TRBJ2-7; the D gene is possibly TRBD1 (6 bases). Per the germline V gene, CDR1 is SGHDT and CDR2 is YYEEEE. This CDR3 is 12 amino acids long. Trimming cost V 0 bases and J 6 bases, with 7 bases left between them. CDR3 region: CASSLGRGEQYF. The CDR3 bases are TGTGCCAGCAGCTTGGGCAGGGGCGAGCAGTACTTC.

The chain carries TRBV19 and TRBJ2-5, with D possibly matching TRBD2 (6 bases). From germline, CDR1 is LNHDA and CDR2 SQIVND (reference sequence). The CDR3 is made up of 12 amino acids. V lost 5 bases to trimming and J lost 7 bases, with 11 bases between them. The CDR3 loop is CASSDGRGTQYF. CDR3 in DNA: TGTGCCAGTAGTGACGGGAGAGGGACCCAGTACTTC.

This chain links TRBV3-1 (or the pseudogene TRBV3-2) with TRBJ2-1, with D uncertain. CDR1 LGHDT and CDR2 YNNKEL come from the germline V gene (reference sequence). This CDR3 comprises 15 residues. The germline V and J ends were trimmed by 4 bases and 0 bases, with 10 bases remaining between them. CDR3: CASSRSPLSYNEQFF. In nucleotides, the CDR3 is TGTGCCAGCAGCCGGTCACCACTCTCCTACAATGAGCAGTTCTTC.

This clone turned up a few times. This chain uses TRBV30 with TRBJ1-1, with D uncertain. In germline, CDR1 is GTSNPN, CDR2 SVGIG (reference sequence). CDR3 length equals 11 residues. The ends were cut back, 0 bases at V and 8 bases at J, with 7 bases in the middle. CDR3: CAWSVWGEAFF. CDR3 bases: TGTGCCTGGAGTGTATGGGGAGAAGCTTTCTTT.

CDR3 bases: TGCGCCAGCAGCTTGACTAGCGGGAGGCAACTCTCCTACGAGCAGTACTTC. Residues: CASSLTSGRQLSYEQYF. The genes are TRBV5-1 and TRBJ2-7; 12 bases map to TRBD2. Germline assignment: CDR1 SGHRS and CDR2 YFSETQ. CDR3 length: 17 residues. Trimming took 1 base from V and 0 from J; bases not matched to a gene: 5.

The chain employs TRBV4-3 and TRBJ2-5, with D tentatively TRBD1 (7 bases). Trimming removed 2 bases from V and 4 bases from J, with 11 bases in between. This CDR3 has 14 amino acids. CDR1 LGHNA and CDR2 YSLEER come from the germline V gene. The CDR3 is CASSQQGGSETQYF. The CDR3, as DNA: TGCGCCAGCAGCCAACAGGGGGGTTCAGAGACCCAGTACTTC.

The DNA for the CDR3 is TGTGCCAGCAGCGTTGGGGACAGGGTCACCGGGGAGCTGTTTTTT. Its protein product is CASSVGDRVTGELFF. The chain has TRBV9 and TRBJ2-2; TRBD1 matches at 9 bases. V lost 2 bases, J lost 4 bases, and 3 bases stayed unmatched. Germline assignment: CDR1 SGDLS and CDR2 YYNGEE. The CDR3 length is 15 residues.